The entry below describes one TCR beta chain. Study processing details: Amplification of reference gene primers provided the estimated nucleated cell counts. Sequencing was performed with immunoSEQ multiplex PCR; in TCRdb, only in-frame clones are kept and a portion is missing. The D gene and trimming were derived from the DNA, and the V and J assignments and clone size from that table. The table includes approximately 220,000 clones, roughly 80% detected once. These data belong to a study of blood T cell repertoires in COVID-19. Unmatched junction bases numbered 13, after V lost 5 bases and J lost 3 bases. The germline V gene has CDR1 MNHEY and CDR2 SMNVEV (reference sequence). CDR3 length: 16 amino acids.

Sequencing input: peripheral blood. This rearrangement joins TRBV27 to TRBJ2-7; 7 bases line up with TRBD1. This clonotype was sampled from an elderly woman with acute or convalescent COVID-19. In DNA form, the CDR3 reads TGTGCCAGCAGTACCCGGGACAGAGCAAAGGGCTACGAGCAGTACTTC. Its translation: CASSTRDRAKGYEQYF.